The sequence of this T cell receptor (beta chain) was determined in a study of blood T cell repertoires in COVID-19. Generated by immunoSEQ multiplex PCR, the TCRdb table keeps only in-frame clones and is missing some. The table shows 230,000 or so clones, with 84% occurring only once. Those enrolled, adults aged about 18 to 95 years, came from about two dozen US areas. Cohort assignment relied on participant-reported clinical history. V lost 6 bases, J lost 6 bases, and 8 bases lay in between. The CDR3 covers 12 residues. The sequencing sample was made of PBMCs or T cells enriched from blood (not recorded which). This clonotype originated in a man in his fifties who had recovered from COVID-19. This rearrangement joins TRBV12-3 or TRBV12-4 to TRBJ2-2; no firm D call. CDR3: CASSQFPGELFF. The CDR3 coding sequence is TGTGCCAGCAGCCAATTCCCCGGGGAGCTGTTTTTT.